One sample yielded the 18 T cell receptor beta chains listed below, sequenced in a study of blood T cell repertoires in COVID-19. Profiling relied on immunoSEQ multiplex PCR, and the TCRdb table lists in-frame clones only, not all of them. Of 200,000 to 250,000 clones in the sample, around nine tenths were seen once. Input material: peripheral blood. The receptors shown here come from a man in his 60s with COVID-19, enrolled during active disease.

The chain has TRBV6-6 and TRBJ1-1, with D hard to call. Trimming cost V 2 bases and J 1 base, with 8 bases left between them. The CDR3 spans 14 residues. Per the germline V gene, CDR1 is MNHNY and CDR2 is SVGAGI (reference sequence). The CDR3 loop is CASSYLGQNTEAFF. As DNA, the CDR3 is TGTGCCAGCAGTTACCTCGGTCAGAACACTGAAGCTTTCTTT.

This clone was detected a few times. V gene TRBV5-1 combines with J gene TRBJ2-2, with D hard to call. The V gene's germline CDR1 is SGHRS and CDR2 YFSETQ. Trimming cost V 5 bases and J 5 bases, with 10 bases left between them. The length of the CDR3 is 13 residues. The CDR3 DNA sequence: TGCGCCAGCAGTCTAGATATAACCGGGGAGCTGTTTTTT. It specifies CASSLDITGELFF.

This clone was seen a few times. CDR3 bases: TGTGCCAGCAGTTATAGATACGAGCAGTACTTC. This translates into CASSYRYEQYF. The chain has TRBV6-2 or TRBV6-3 and TRBJ2-7; D is unresolved. Germline V lookup: CDR1 MNHEY, CDR2 SVGEGT. The CDR3 loop spans 11 amino acids. Trimming pared 3 bases from V and 4 bases from J, leaving 4 bases between.

CDR3 amino acids: CASPAGTSGRPPQYF. The CDR3 DNA is TGTGCCTCCCCAGCGGGGACTAGCGGGAGACCTCCACAGTACTTC. The chain carries TRBV30 and TRBJ2-4; TRBD2 agrees at 14 bases. The CDR3 covers 15 residues. Germline V lookup: CDR1 GTSNPN, CDR2 SVGIG (reference sequence). The ends lost 7 bases at V and 13 bases at J; junction bases unmatched: 15.

V gene TRBV7-9 combines with J gene TRBJ2-7; 12 positions agree with TRBD2. With V trimmed by 6 bases and J by 2 bases, 8 bases remained unmatched. CDR3 length: 16 amino acids. Germline V gene lookup returns CDR1 SEHNR and CDR2 FQNEAQ (reference sequence). Written as DNA, the CDR3 is TGTGCCAGCAGTCAGAGACTAGCGGGAGCTCCCTACGAGCAGTACTTC. Its translation: CASSQRLAGAPYEQYF.

V usage is TRBV6-2 or TRBV6-3 and J usage is TRBJ1-6, with D unclear. Germline values: CDR1 MNHEY, CDR2 SVGEGT. The CDR3 sequence is 18 residues long. V lost 4 bases to trimming and J lost 9 bases, with 25 bases between them. DNA of the CDR3: TGTGCCAGCAGTTCCAACGAGTACTGGCGGGGTAAGGCTTCACCCCTCCACTTT. Translation: CASSSNEYWRGKASPLHF.

The rearrangement uses TRBV6-4 and TRBJ2-7; 10 bases are shared with TRBD2. The J segment lost 4 bases and the V segment lost 5 bases, leaving 8 bases of the junction unmatched. CDR3 size: 15 residues. CDR1 MRHNA and CDR2 SNTAGT come from the germline V gene. CDR3 in amino acids: CASSTEAGGPYEQYF. CDR3 bases: TGTGCCAGCAGTACGGAAGCGGGAGGGCCATACGAGCAGTACTTC.

The CDR3: CASSFYSNQPQHF. In DNA form, the CDR3 reads TGTGCCAGCAGCTTTTATAGCAATCAGCCCCAGCATTTT. The chain carries TRBV11-2 and TRBJ1-5; D gene ambiguous. This CDR3 has 13 amino acids. The germline V and J ends were trimmed by 3 bases and 0 bases, with 3 bases remaining between them. From germline, CDR1 is SGHAT and CDR2 FQNNGV. The complete variable domain, with remaining parts taken from reference TRBV11-2 and TRBJ1-5, reads EAGVAQSPRYKIIEKRQSVAFWCNPISGHATLYWYQQILGQGPKLLIQFQNNGVVDDSQLPKDRFSAERLKGVDSTLKIQPAKLEDSAVYLCASSFYSNQPQHFGDGTRLSIL.

The rearrangement uses TRBV5-1 and TRBJ1-6, with 7 positions matching TRBD1. The CDR3 covers 16 residues. CDR1 and CDR2 from the germline V gene are SGHRS and YFSETQ. The V gene end was trimmed by 2 bases and the J gene end by 7 bases; junction bases not matched to a gene: 9. CDR3 sequence: CASSFKRTGTNSPLHF. Here the CDR3 DNA reads TGCGCCAGCAGCTTCAAAAGGACAGGCACGAATTCACCCCTCCACTTT.

The chain links TRBV18 to TRBJ1-1; D is perhaps TRBD1 (6 bases). V shed 4 bases and J shed 2 bases, with 11 bases lying between them. CDR1 KGHSH and CDR2 LQKENI come from the germline V gene. The CDR3 consists of 14 residues. The CDR3 nucleotides read TGTGCCAGCTCACTCCAGGGGAGTAACACTGAAGCTTTCTTT. Translation gives CASSLQGSNTEAFF.

The chain has TRBV19 and TRBJ2-7; TRBD1 matches 7 bases. The CDR3 is made up of 17 amino acids. Germline V lookup: CDR1 LNHDA, CDR2 SQIVND (reference sequence). Trimming cost V 1 base and J 3 bases; bases outside gene matches: 12. CDR3 sequence (DNA): TGTGCCAGTAGTATAGGCCCACTACGGGACAGCGTCTACGAGCAGTACTTC. This codes for CASSIGPLRDSVYEQYF.

Comments on this clone: The same CDR3 can be traced to other DNA sequences in this sample. In DNA form, the CDR3 reads TGTGCCATCAGTGAGTCACAGGACCTGAACACTGAAGCTTTCTTT. The encoded protein is CAISESQDLNTEAFF. The rearrangement uses TRBV10-3 and TRBJ1-1; possibly TRBD1 for D (5 bases). This CDR3 region has 15 residues. Per the germline V gene, CDR1 is ENHRY and CDR2 is SYGVKD. Trimming pared 0 bases from V and 0 bases from J, leaving 8 bases between.

CDR3 sequence: CASSHQGQGNSPLHF. In DNA, the CDR3 is TGTGCCAGCAGCCATCAAGGACAGGGAAATTCACCCCTCCACTTT. The chain combines TRBV7-9 with TRBJ1-6; 8 bases line up with TRBD1. This CDR3 spans 15 amino acids. J lost 7 bases, V lost 5 bases, and 7 bases had no gene match. Germline V gene sequence: CDR1 SEHNR, CDR2 FQNEAQ (reference sequence).

The chain couples TRBV15 to TRBJ2-6, with 10 bases aligning to TRBD1. Trimming removed 0 bases from V and 4 bases from J; junction bases left unmatched: 18. CDR1 and CDR2 from the germline V gene are LNHNV and YYDKDF (reference sequence). The CDR3 consists of 22 residues. CDR3 residues: CATSRDYGASGTGESGANVLTF. In DNA form, the CDR3 reads TGTGCCACCAGCAGAGATTACGGAGCCTCCGGGACAGGGGAATCAGGGGCCAACGTCCTGACTTTC.

The chain combines TRBV7-2 with TRBJ2-3; 11 positions agree with TRBD2. The CDR3 covers 17 residues. J gave up 0 bases and V 5 bases, and 7 bases lay outside the gene matches. Germline CDR1 is SGHTA and CDR2 is FQGNSA. The CDR3 protein is CASSHSGGARSTDTQYF. CDR3 sequence (DNA): TGTGCCAGCAGCCATAGCGGGGGGGCACGAAGCACAGATACGCAGTATTTT.

The V and J genes are TRBV7-8 and TRBJ1-2; TRBD1 agrees at 9 bases. Trimming at V came to 3 bases and at J to 3 bases, leaving 5 bases not matched to a gene. Germline assignment: CDR1 SGHVS and CDR2 FQNEAQ. The CDR3 has 15 residues. For the CDR3, the DNA is TGTGCCAGCAGCTTGGACAGGGGCGCTGACTATGGCTACACCTTC. This sequence encodes CASSLDRGADYGYTF.

The rearrangement links TRBV3-1 (or the pseudogene TRBV3-2) to TRBJ1-2; D may be TRBD1 (6 bases). V gave up 4 bases and J gave up 3 bases, with 15 bases separating them. This CDR3 is 15 amino acids long. Per the germline V gene, CDR1 is LGHDT and CDR2 is YNNKEL (reference sequence). The CDR3 region has the DNA TGTGCCAGCAGCCCTCCCAACAGGGCCTACTATGGCTACACCTTC. This codes for CASSPPNRAYYGYTF.

This clone was seen just once. The chain joins TRBV7-9 to TRBJ2-2; D uncertain. Germline CDR1 is SEHNR and CDR2 is FQNEAQ (reference sequence). The CDR3 contains 15 residues. Trimming shortened V by 3 bases and J by 4 bases, and 12 bases separated the two germline ends. Here the CDR3 DNA reads TGTGCCAGCAGCTTCGAGATCGGGTCCACCGGGGAGCTGTTTTTT. Translation gives CASSFEIGSTGELFF.